Sequencing of this T cell receptor beta chain was carried out in a study of T cell clonality in common variable immunodeficiency. Germline CDR1 and CDR2: SNHLY and FYNNEI. Between the trimmed V and J ends, which lost 4 bases and 4 bases, there was a span of 7 bases. This CDR3 has 12 amino acids. This clone showed up many times. The CDR3 end falls 3 residues outside the read, so it is completed with the germline J gene. Libraries were prepared by immunoSEQ multiplex PCR; TCRdb keeps only in-frame clonotypes and omits some of them. The data show around 45,000 clones, with none appearing a single time. The specimen sequenced was peripheral blood mononuclear cells. This chain links TRBV2 with TRBJ1-2; D is unclear. The receptor was isolated from a person between 18 and 69 years old in good health. CDR3 DNA (partial): TGTGCCAGCAGTGTCCGGGGCTATGGC. Encoded protein: CASSVRGYG. The full CDR3 sequence reads CASSVRGYGYTF.